This T cell receptor beta chain was retrieved from a study of preoperative IRX-2 immunotherapy in early breast cancer. The table lists this clone with a few counts. Clones were read by immunoSEQ multiplex PCR, and TCRdb kept only the in-frame ones, dropping some. The profile shows more than 35,000 clones, approximately 80% of them singletons. Germline V gene data show CDR1 as MNHGY and CDR2 as SAAAGT. This CDR3 region has 14 residues. V was pared by 6 bases and J by 0 bases, with 12 bases between. Treatment reported: preoperative locoregional IRX-2 cytokine immunotherapy. Patients received preoperative, locoregional IRX-2 cytokine immunotherapy in a phase Ib study.

V usage is TRBV6-8 and J usage is TRBJ2-7; TRBD1 or TRBD2 may be the D gene (5 bases each). This clonotype was sampled from a human donor with breast cancer. Sequencing used tumor tissue, obtained after IRX-2 immunotherapy. The CDR3 DNA follows: TGTGCCAGCAGCGCCGGGACGCGCTCCTACGAGCAGTACTTC. Protein: CASSAGTRSYEQYF.